In its sample, the clone carrying this T cell receptor beta chain was seen a few times. Its antigen is undetermined. The data originate from a study of T cell repertoires in cytomegalovirus infection. Study-level information: Shared public TCR beta signatures pointed to both CMV infection and a matching HLA type.

TCRdb fed the reads into MiXCR, producing one record per CDR3 protein. The sample lists around 530,000 distinct CDR3 sequences; roughly 29% were seen once. General observations from the study: HLA-C-restricted CMV clonotypes gave the most frequent clonotype in two of eight donors. Identification of carriers of CMV plus the relevant HLA was performed using cumulative public TCR beta family frequency.

Germline CDR1 and CDR2: SGHAT and FQNNGV. The CDR3 runs to 16 residues. Trimming at V came to 0 bases and at J to 7 bases, leaving 8 bases not matched to a gene. The source is a human donor in good health (CMV status not recorded). Some clones in this sample may be carry-over from other donors' samples. Sequencing was carried out using PBMCs. This chain links TRBV11-2 with TRBJ2-1, with 8 bases lining up with TRBD2. CDR3 nucleotide sequence: TGTGCCAGCAGCTTAGAGTGGGCGGGAGGACGGAATGAGCAGTTCTTC. Translation: CASSLEWAGGRNEQFF. The whole variable domain, filled in from reference TRBV11-2 and TRBJ2-1, reads EAGVAQSPRYKIIEKRQSVAFWCNPISGHATLYWYQQILGQGPKLLIQFQNNGVVDDSQLPKDRFSAERLKGVDSTLKIQPAKLEDSAVYLCASSLEWAGGRNEQFFGPGTRLTVL.